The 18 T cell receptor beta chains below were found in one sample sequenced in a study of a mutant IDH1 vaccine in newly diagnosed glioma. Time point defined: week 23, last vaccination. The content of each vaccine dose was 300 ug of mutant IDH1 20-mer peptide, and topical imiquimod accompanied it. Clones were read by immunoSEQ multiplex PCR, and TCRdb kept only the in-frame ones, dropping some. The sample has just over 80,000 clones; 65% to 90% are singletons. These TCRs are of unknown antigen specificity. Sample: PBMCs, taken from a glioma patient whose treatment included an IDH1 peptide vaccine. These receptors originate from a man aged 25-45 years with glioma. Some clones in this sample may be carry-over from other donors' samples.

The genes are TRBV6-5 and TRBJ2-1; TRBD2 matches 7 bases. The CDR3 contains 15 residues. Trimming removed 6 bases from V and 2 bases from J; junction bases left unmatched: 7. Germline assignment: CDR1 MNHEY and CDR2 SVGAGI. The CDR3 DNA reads TGTGCCAGCAGCCCTAGCGGACGGCCCTACAATGAGCAGTTCTTC. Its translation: CASSPSGRPYNEQFF.

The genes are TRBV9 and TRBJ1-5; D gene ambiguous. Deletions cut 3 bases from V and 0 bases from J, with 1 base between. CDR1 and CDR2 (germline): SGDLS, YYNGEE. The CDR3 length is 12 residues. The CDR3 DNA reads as TGTGCCAGCAGCGGTAGCAATCAGCCCCAGCATTTT. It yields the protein CASSGSNQPQHF. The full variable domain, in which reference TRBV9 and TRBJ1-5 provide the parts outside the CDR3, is DSGVTQTPKHLITATGQRVTLRCSPRSGDLSVYWYQQSLDQGLQFLIQYYNGEERAKGNILERFSAQQFPDLHSELNLSSLELGDSALYFCASSGSNQPQHFGDGTRLSIL.

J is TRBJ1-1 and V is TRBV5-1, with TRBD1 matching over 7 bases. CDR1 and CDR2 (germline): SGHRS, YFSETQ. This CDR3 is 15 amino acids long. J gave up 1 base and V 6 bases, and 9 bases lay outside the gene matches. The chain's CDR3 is CASTLEGGANTEAFF. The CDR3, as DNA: TGCGCCAGCACCCTCGAAGGGGGCGCGAACACTGAAGCTTTCTTT.

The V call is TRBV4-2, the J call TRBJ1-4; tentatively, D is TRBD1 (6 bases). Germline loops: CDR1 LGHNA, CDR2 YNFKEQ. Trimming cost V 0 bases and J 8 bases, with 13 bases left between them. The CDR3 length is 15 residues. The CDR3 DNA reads TGTGCCAGCAGCCAAGAACAGGGAGGGAGAGAAAAACTGTTTTTT. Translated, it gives CASSQEQGGREKLFF.

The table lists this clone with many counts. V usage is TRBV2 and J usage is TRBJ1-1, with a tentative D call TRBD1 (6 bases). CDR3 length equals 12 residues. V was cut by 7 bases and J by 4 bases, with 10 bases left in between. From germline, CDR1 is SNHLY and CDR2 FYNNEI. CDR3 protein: CASKGGRTEAFF. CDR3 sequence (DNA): TGTGCCAGCAAGGGGGGGCGCACTGAAGCTTTCTTT.

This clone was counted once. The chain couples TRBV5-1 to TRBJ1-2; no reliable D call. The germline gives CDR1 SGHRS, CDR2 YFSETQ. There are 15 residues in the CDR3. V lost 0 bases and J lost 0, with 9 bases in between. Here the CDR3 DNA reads TGCGCCAGCAGCTTGGAGTACCGGACTAACTATGGCTACACCTTC. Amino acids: CASSLEYRTNYGYTF.

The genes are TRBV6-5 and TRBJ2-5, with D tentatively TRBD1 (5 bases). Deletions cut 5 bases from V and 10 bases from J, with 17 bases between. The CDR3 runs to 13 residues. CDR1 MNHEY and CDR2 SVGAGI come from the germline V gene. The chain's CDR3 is CASSHYLEGDQYF. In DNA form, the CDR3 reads TGTGCCAGCAGTCATTACCTAGAAGGGGACCAGTACTTC.

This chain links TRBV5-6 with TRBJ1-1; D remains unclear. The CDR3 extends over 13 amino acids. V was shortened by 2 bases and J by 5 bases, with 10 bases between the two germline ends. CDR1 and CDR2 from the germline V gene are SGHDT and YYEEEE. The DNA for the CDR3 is TGTGCCAGCAGCTTATACCAACAAACTGAAGCTTTCTTT. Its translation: CASSLYQQTEAFF.

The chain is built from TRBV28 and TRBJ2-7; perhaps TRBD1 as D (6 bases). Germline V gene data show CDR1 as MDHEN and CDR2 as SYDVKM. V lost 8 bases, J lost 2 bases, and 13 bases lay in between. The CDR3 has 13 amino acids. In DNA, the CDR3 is TGTGCCAGCGCCCGAGGGGGTACCTACGAGCAGTACTTC. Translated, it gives CASARGGTYEQYF.

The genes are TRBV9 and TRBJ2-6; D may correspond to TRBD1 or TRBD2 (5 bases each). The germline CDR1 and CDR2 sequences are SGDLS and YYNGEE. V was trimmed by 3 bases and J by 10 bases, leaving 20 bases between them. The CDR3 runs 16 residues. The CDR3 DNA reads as TGTGCCAGCAGCGCGGGACGGCCTGGTGATTTAAACGTCCTGACTTTC. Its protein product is CASSAGRPGDLNVLTF.

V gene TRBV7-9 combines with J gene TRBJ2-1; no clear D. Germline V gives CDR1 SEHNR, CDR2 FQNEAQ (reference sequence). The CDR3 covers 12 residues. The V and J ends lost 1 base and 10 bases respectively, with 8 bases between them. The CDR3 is CASSLGEGEQFF. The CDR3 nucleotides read TGTGCCAGCAGCTTAGGGGAAGGCGAGCAGTTCTTC.

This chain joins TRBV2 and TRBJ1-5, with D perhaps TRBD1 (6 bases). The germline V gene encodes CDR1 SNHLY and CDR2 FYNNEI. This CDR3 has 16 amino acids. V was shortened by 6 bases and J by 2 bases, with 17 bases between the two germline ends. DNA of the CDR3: TGTGCCAGCAGAAGGGGGGGGGCAAGGGGCAATCAGCCCCAGCATTTT. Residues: CASRRGGARGNQPQHF.

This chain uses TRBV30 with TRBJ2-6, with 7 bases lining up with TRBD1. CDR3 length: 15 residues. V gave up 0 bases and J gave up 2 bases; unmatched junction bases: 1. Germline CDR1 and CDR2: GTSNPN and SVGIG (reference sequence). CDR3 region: CAWSVQGTGANVLTF. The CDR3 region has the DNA TGTGCCTGGAGTGTACAGGGGACTGGGGCCAACGTCCTGACTTTC.

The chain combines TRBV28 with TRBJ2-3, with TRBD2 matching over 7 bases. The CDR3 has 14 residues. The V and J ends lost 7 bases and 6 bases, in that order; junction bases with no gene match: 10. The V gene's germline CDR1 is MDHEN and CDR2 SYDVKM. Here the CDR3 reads CASNQAGPDDTQYF. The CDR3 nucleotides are TGTGCCAGCAACCAAGCGGGGCCTGACGATACGCAGTATTTT.

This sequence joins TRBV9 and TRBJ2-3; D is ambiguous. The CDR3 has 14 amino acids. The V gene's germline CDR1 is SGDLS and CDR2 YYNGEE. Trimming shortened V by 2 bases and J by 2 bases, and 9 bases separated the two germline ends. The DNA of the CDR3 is TGTGCCAGCAGCGTCCGACCTTCCACAGATACGCAGTATTTT. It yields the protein CASSVRPSTDTQYF.

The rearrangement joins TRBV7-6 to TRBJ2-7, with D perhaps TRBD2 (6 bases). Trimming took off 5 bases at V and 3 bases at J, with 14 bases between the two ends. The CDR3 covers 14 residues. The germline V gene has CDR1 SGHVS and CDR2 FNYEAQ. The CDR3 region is CASSRDLHGYEQYF. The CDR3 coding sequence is TGTGCCAGCAGCCGGGACTTGCACGGCTACGAGCAGTACTTC. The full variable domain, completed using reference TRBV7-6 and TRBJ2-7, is GAGVSQSPRYKVTKRGQDVALRCDPISGHVSLYWYRQALGQGPEFLTYFNYEAQQDKSGLPNDRFSAERPEGSISTLTIQRTEQRDSAMYRCASSRDLHGYEQYFGPGTRLTVT.

Here the CDR3 reads CASSLTLRGEQYF. In DNA form, the CDR3 reads TGTGCCAGCAGCTTAACTTTAAGGGGCGAGCAGTACTTC. V and J are TRBV7-7 and TRBJ2-7; a weak D match, TRBD1 (5 bases). Deletions cut 2 bases from V and 6 bases from J, with 11 bases between. The CDR3 runs 13 residues. The germline V gene has CDR1 SSHAT and CDR2 FNYEAQ (reference sequence).

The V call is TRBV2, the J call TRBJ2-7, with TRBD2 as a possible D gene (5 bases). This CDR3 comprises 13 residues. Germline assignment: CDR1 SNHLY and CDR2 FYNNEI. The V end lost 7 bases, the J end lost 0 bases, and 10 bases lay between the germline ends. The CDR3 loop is CASKTDFSYEQYF. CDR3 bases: TGTGCCAGCAAAACGGACTTCTCCTACGAGCAGTACTTC.